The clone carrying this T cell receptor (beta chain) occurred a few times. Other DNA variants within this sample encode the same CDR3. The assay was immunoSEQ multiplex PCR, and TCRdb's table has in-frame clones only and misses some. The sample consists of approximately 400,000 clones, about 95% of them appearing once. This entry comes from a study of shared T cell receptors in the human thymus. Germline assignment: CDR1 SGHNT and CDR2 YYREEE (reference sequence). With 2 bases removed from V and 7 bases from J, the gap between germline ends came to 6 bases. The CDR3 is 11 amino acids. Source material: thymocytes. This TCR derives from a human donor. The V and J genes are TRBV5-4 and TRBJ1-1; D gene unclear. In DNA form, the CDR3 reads TGTGCCAGCAGCTTAAGAGGTGAAGCTTTCTTT. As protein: CASSLRGEAFF.